The rows below give T cell receptor beta chains drawn from one sample of a study of CD4+ T cells in melanoma. The protocol was immunoSEQ multiplex PCR, while the TCRdb copy is restricted to in-frame clones and leaves out a portion. In the table there are around 130,000 clones, about 93% of which are singletons. Receptors were obtained from a human donor with melanoma. The CDR3 runs from the conserved cysteine through the conserved F or W. Fields, in order: V gene, clone size, J gene, D gene, CDR3 protein, CDR3 DNA. A D gene is named only where the DNA matches it firmly. Expanded clones get a size class; other rows say once, few or many, or leave the size out.

V: TRBV29-1; size: -; J: TRBJ1-5; D: TRBD1; CDR3: CSVSGGANQPQHF; DNA: TGCAGCGTTTCAGGGGGCGCGAATCAGCCCCAGCATTTT
V: TRBV5-1; size: -; J: TRBJ1-1; D: TRBD1; CDR3: CASGTGVTEAFF; DNA: TGCGCCAGCGGGACAGGGGTCACTGAAGCTTTCTTT
V: TRBV9; size: -; J: TRBJ2-5; D: -; CDR3: CASSLSTAYQETQYF; DNA: TGTGCCAGCAGCCTTTCAACGGCGTACCAAGAGACCCAGTACTTC
V: TRBV13; size: -; J: TRBJ1-1; D: TRBD1; CDR3: CASRSNRGEAFF; DNA: TGTGCCAGCAGGTCTAACAGGGGTGAAGCTTTCTTT
V: TRBV7-6; size: -; J: TRBJ2-2; D: -; CDR3: CASSLGPGRAGELFF; DNA: TGTGCCAGCAGCTTAGGGCCAGGAAGGGCCGGGGAGCTGTTTTTT
V: TRBV7-9; size: -; J: TRBJ1-6; D: TRBD1; CDR3: CASSVGTGGLSPLHF; DNA: TGTGCCAGCAGCGTCGGGACAGGGGGTCTTTCACCCCTCCACTTT
V: TRBV7-9; size: -; J: TRBJ1-4; D: TRBD1; CDR3: CASSGRGALVGEKLFF; DNA: TGTGCCAGCAGCGGCAGGGGGGCCTTAGTGGGTGAAAAACTGTTTTTT
V: TRBV7-9; size: -; J: TRBJ2-5; D: -; CDR3: CASSLASGGPETQYF; DNA: TGTGCCAGCAGCTTAGCCTCGGGGGGCCCTGAGACCCAGTACTTC
V: TRBV29-1; size: -; J: TRBJ1-2; D: TRBD1; CDR3: CSVVRDRVYGYGYTF; DNA: TGCAGCGTGGTTCGGGACAGGGTTTACGGCTATGGCTACACCTTC
V: TRBV6-5; size: -; J: TRBJ2-1; D: -; CDR3: CASSTLRGTEQFF; DNA: TGTGCCAGCAGTACCCTTCGGGGGACTGAGCAGTTCTTC
V: TRBV7-9; size: -; J: TRBJ1-4; D: -; CDR3: CASSLGTGSTNEKLFF; DNA: TGTGCCAGCAGCTTGGGAACAGGGTCAACTAATGAAAAACTGTTTTTT
V: TRBV5-1; size: -; J: TRBJ1-1; D: -; CDR3: CASSRTTGQGAPEAFF; DNA: TGCGCCAGCAGCCGAACCACAGGGCAGGGAGCTCCTGAAGCTTTCTTT
V: TRBV18; size: -; J: TRBJ2-3; D: -; CDR3: CASSPQTLATDTQYF; DNA: TGTGCCAGCTCACCCCAGACCCTGGCCACAGATACGCAGTATTTT
V: TRBV5-1; size: -; J: TRBJ1-2; D: -; CDR3: CASSLADRGSGYTF; DNA: TGCGCCAGCAGCTTGGCCGATCGGGGCTCCGGCTACACCTTC
V: TRBV4-1; size: -; J: TRBJ1-2; D: -; CDR3: CASSQSGDIYGYTF; DNA: TGCGCCAGCAGCCAATCAGGGGACATTTATGGCTACACCTTC
V: TRBV30; size: -; J: TRBJ1-4; D: TRBD1; CDR3: CAWSGGTGNVILFF; DNA: TGTGCCTGGAGTGGGGGGACAGGGAATGTTATCCTGTTTTTT
V: TRBV4-2; size: -; J: TRBJ2-3; D: -; CDR3: CASSQDSGSTDTQYF; DNA: TGTGCCAGCAGCCAAGATAGTGGAAGCACAGATACGCAGTATTTT
V: TRBV28; size: -; J: TRBJ1-5; D: -; CDR3: CASGRGIQPQHF; DNA: TGTGCCAGTGGCCGGGGGATCCAGCCCCAGCATTTT
V: TRBV7-3; size: -; J: TRBJ2-7; D: -; CDR3: CASSPDSHYEQYF; DNA: TGTGCCAGCAGCCCCGACTCACACTACGAGCAGTACTTC
V: TRBV7-9; size: once; J: TRBJ1-3; D: -; CDR3: CASSLAVLFSTIYF; DNA: TGTGCCAGCAGCTTAGCGGTGCTCTTTAGCACCATATATTTT
V: TRBV12-5; size: -; J: TRBJ2-3; D: TRBD2; CDR3: CASGLGLAGGQTDTQYF; DNA: TGTGCTAGTGGTTTGGGACTAGCGGGGGGGCAGACAGATACGCAGTATTTT
V: TRBV10-2; size: -; J: TRBJ1-4; D: -; CDR3: CASSEYGARVEKLFF; DNA: TGCGCCAGCAGTGAATATGGGGCGCGGGTAGAAAAACTGTTTTTT
V: TRBV9; size: -; J: TRBJ2-1; D: -; CDR3: CASSVGPHNEQFF; DNA: TGTGCCAGCAGCGTAGGGCCTCACAATGAGCAGTTCTTC
V: TRBV9; size: -; J: TRBJ1-3; D: -; CDR3: CASSVDDTLSGNTIYF; DNA: TGTGCCAGCAGCGTAGATGACACCCTCTCTGGAAACACCATATATTTT
V: TRBV5-5; size: -; J: TRBJ1-2; D: TRBD1; CDR3: CASSLRQGLLSGGYTF; DNA: TGTGCCAGCAGCTTGAGACAGGGACTCTTATCGGGTGGCTACACCTTC
V: TRBV5-5; size: -; J: TRBJ1-3; D: -; CDR3: CASSSLQGSGNTIYF; DNA: TGTGCCAGCAGCTCCCTCCAGGGGTCTGGAAACACCATATATTTT
V: TRBV7-2; size: -; J: TRBJ1-5; D: TRBD1; CDR3: CASSSDDGTGKFQPQHF; DNA: TGTGCCAGCAGCTCAGACGACGGGACAGGGAAATTTCAGCCCCAGCATTTT
V: TRBV30; size: once; J: TRBJ2-1; D: TRBD1; CDR3: CAWSYEGANEQFF; DNA: TGTGCCTGGAGTTACGAGGGGGCGAATGAGCAGTTCTTC
V: TRBV29-1; size: -; J: TRBJ2-7; D: -; CDR3: CSVEAPGESSGGYEQYF; DNA: TGCAGCGTTGAAGCTCCCGGGGAGTCCTCAGGGGGGTACGAGCAGTACTTC
V: TRBV15; size: -; J: TRBJ2-2; D: TRBD2; CDR3: CATSHSGLAGRSGELFF; DNA: TGTGCCACCAGCCACTCAGGACTAGCGGGGAGATCAGGGGAGCTGTTTTTT
V: TRBV7-9; size: -; J: TRBJ2-1; D: -; CDR3: CASSLAGEYNEQFF; DNA: TGTGCCAGCAGCTTAGCGGGAGAGTACAATGAGCAGTTCTTC